Following are 29 T cell receptor beta chains from one sample sequenced in a study of T cells in tuberculosis. The data were produced by immunoSEQ multiplex PCR, yet TCRdb's version contains in-frame clones alone and is incomplete. Of tens of thousands of clones listed, around 96% are singletons. The material sequenced was PBMCs. These TCRs come from a donor aged 10 to 29 with latent tuberculosis or without tuberculosis infection.

The chain joins TRBV7-9 to TRBJ2-3, with TRBD1 matching 12 bases. The CDR3 runs 16 residues. J was trimmed by 6 bases and V by 4 bases; bases with no gene match: 8. The V gene's germline CDR1 is SEHNR and CDR2 FQNEAQ (reference sequence). The CDR3 nucleotides are TGTGCCAGCAGCTCGGGGACAGGGGGCGAGGAGGATACGCAGTATTTT. Amino acids: CASSSGTGGEEDTQYF.

The genes are TRBV28 and TRBJ2-7, with 9 bases identical to TRBD1. This CDR3 contains 13 residues. Germline values: CDR1 MDHEN, CDR2 SYDVKM. V lost 7 bases, J lost 5 bases, and 6 bases stayed unmatched. As DNA, the CDR3 is TGTGCCAGCACTCAACAGGGGGCCCACGAGCAGTACTTC. It specifies CASTQQGAHEQYF.

CDR3 DNA: TGTGCCAGCTTCGGGACAGGGAGGACTGAAGCTTTCTTT. Translation gives CASFGTGRTEAFF. This chain links TRBV28 with TRBJ1-1; 9 bases are shared with TRBD1. This CDR3 is built from 13 residues. V shed 8 bases, J shed 5 bases, and the junction held 6 bases outside the gene matches. Per germline, CDR1 MDHEN and CDR2 SYDVKM.

The rearrangement links TRBV7-9 to TRBJ1-5; D gene uncertain. The germline CDR1 and CDR2 sequences are SEHNR and FQNEAQ (reference sequence). CDR3 size: 12 residues. The ends were cut back, 1 base at V and 6 bases at J, with 4 bases in the middle. CDR3 DNA sequence: TGTGCCAGCAGCTTAGTCTCTCAGCCCCAGCATTTT. Amino acids: CASSLVSQPQHF.

This chain links TRBV30 with TRBJ2-1; 11 bases agree with TRBD2. This CDR3 comprises 14 residues. Germline V gene sequence: CDR1 GTSNPN, CDR2 SVGIG (reference sequence). Unmatched junction bases numbered 4, after V lost 6 bases and J lost 3 bases. The CDR3 loop reads CACILAGGYNEQFF. The CDR3 region has the DNA TGTGCCTGCATTCTAGCGGGGGGCTACAATGAGCAGTTCTTC. The variable domain in full, completed from reference TRBV30 and TRBJ2-1, reads SQTIHQWPATLVQPVGSPLSLECTVEGTSNPNLYWYRQAAGRGLQLLFYSVGIGQISSEVPQNLSASRPQDRQFILSSKKLLLSDSGFYLCACILAGGYNEQFFGPGTRLTVL.

This chain links TRBV29-1 with TRBJ1-2; 7 nucleotides align to TRBD1. Germline loops: CDR1 SQVTM, CDR2 ANQGSEA. J was trimmed by 0 bases and V by 6 bases; bases with no gene match: 4. This CDR3 is built from 13 residues. The CDR3 sequence is CSVMDRTNYGYTF. The CDR3 nucleotides read TGCAGCGTCATGGACAGGACTAACTATGGCTACACCTTC.

The chain is built from TRBV11-2 and TRBJ1-3, with TRBD1 identical over 9 bases. Germline CDR1 and CDR2: SGHAT and FQNNGV. The CDR3 runs 17 residues. The V segment lost 0 bases and the J segment 0 bases; nucleotides outside the gene matches: 3. CDR3 sequence (DNA): TGTGCCAGCAGCTTAGAATCGGGACAGGGCTCTGGAAACACCATATATTTT. This translates into CASSLESGQGSGNTIYF.

This chain uses TRBV4-3 with TRBJ2-3; D is undetermined. The germline V gene has CDR1 LGHNA and CDR2 YSLEER. V dropped 1 base and J dropped 2 bases, with 4 bases sitting between them. This CDR3 is 13 amino acids long. The CDR3: CASSQGNTDTQYF. The CDR3 DNA is TGCGCCAGCAGCCAAGGTAACACAGATACGCAGTATTTT.

The genes are TRBV28 and TRBJ2-2; D gene uncertain. Trimming removed 3 bases from V and 7 bases from J, with 9 bases in between. In germline, CDR1 is MDHEN, CDR2 SYDVKM. The CDR3 extends over 13 amino acids. CDR3 in DNA: TGTGCCAGCAGTTTGACGGCGGTCGGGGAGCTGTTTTTT. It specifies CASSLTAVGELFF. Filled out from reference TRBV28 and TRBJ2-2, the complete variable domain reads DVKVTQSSRYLVKRTGEKVFLECVQDMDHENMFWYRQDPGLGLRLIYFSYDVKMKEKGDIPEGYSVSREKKERFSLILESASTNQTSMYLCASSLTAVGELFFGEGSRLTVL.

This chain uses TRBV9 with TRBJ2-7; 10 positions match TRBD2. Per the germline V gene, CDR1 is SGDLS and CDR2 is YYNGEE. The length of the CDR3 is 14 residues. J lost 6 bases, V lost 0 bases, and 3 bases had no gene match. CDR3 sequence (DNA): TGTGCCAGCAGCGTAGGAAGCGGGGGGGCCGAGCAGTACTTC. It translates to CASSVGSGGAEQYF.

The V call is TRBV25-1, the J call TRBJ2-2, with 11 nucleotides matching TRBD1. CDR1 is MGHDK, CDR2 SYGVNS, per germline. V shed 1 base and J 4 bases; nucleotides not matched to a gene: 8. The CDR3 is 18 amino acids. CDR3 loop: CASSEFYSGTGGTGELFF. The CDR3 bases are TGTGCCAGCAGTGAATTCTACTCCGGGACAGGGGGCACCGGGGAGCTGTTTTTT. The full variable domain, with the rest looked up from reference TRBV25-1 and TRBJ2-2, is EADIYQTPRYLVIGTGKKITLECSQTMGHDKMYWYQQDPGMELHLIHYSYGVNSTEKGDLSSESTVSRIRTEHFPLTLESARPSHTSQYLCASSEFYSGTGGTGELFFGEGSRLTVL.

The CDR3 DNA follows: TGTGCCAGCAGCTCAACGGCAGGTACCCGGGGCACTGAAGCTTTCTTT. Translation gives CASSSTAGTRGTEAFF. The rearrangement links TRBV7-2 to TRBJ1-1; D is unresolved. The length of the CDR3 is 16 residues. Trimming cost V 4 bases and J 4 bases, with 19 bases left between them. Germline CDR1 is SGHTA and CDR2 is FQGNSA.

The J gene is TRBJ2-7, the V gene TRBV10-1; a weak D match, TRBD2 (5 bases). With 3 bases removed from V and 5 bases from J, the gap between germline ends came to 17 bases. From germline, CDR1 is WNHNN and CDR2 SYGVQD (reference sequence). This CDR3 comprises 15 residues. As DNA, the CDR3 is TGCGCCAGCAGTGAAAGGGCTAGCTCCCGGGACGAGCAGTACTTC. Translation gives CASSERASSRDEQYF.

The gene calls are TRBV5-1 and TRBJ2-3; 12 bases align to TRBD2. CDR3 size: 18 residues. Germline V gene data show CDR1 as SGHRS and CDR2 as YFSETQ. V trimming: 0 bases; J trimming: 2 bases; junction bases outside the gene matches: 7. The CDR3 sequence is CASSLGRTSGVNTDTQYF. The CDR3 DNA is TGCGCCAGCAGCTTGGGTAGGACTAGCGGGGTTAACACAGATACGCAGTATTTT.

The chain uses TRBV16 and TRBJ2-7; 7 bases are shared with TRBD1. CDR1 is KGHSY and CDR2 is FQNENV in the germline V gene. The CDR3 has 17 amino acids. The V and J ends lost 2 bases and 2 bases, in that order; junction bases with no gene match: 12. The chain's CDR3 is CASSQNRGRQGPYEQYF. The CDR3 bases are TGTGCCAGCAGCCAAAATAGGGGCAGACAGGGCCCCTACGAGCAGTACTTC.

This chain uses TRBV7-3 with TRBJ2-1; a weak D match, TRBD2 (6 bases). The V gene's germline CDR1 is SGHTA and CDR2 FQGTGA. V was shortened by 2 bases and J by 10 bases, with 12 bases between the two germline ends. The CDR3 runs to 13 residues. CDR3 nucleotides: TGTGCCAGCAGCTTATTACTAGCCGGGGAGCAGTTCTTC. Its protein is CASSLLLAGEQFF.

The gene calls are TRBV6-5 and TRBJ2-7; TRBD1 matches at 9 bases. CDR1 and CDR2 (germline): MNHEY, SVGAGI. The CDR3 totals 14 residues. After removal of 4 bases from V and 6 bases from J, the junction contained 7 bases not matched to a gene. CDR3 bases: TGTGCCAGCAGTTTAAAAACAGGGGGCCGCGAGCAGTACTTC. This translates into CASSLKTGGREQYF.

The chain combines TRBV2 with TRBJ2-2; possible D gene TRBD1, 6 bases. This CDR3 is 14 amino acids long. Germline values: CDR1 SNHLY, CDR2 FYNNEI. V was clipped by 3 bases and J by 4 bases, with 9 bases between them. The CDR3 reads CASSDRGGTGELFF. In nucleotides, the CDR3 is TGTGCCAGCAGTGACAGGGGTGGCACCGGGGAGCTGTTTTTT. Filled out from reference TRBV2 and TRBJ2-2, the complete variable domain reads EPEVTQTPSHQVTQMGQEVILRCVPISNHLYFYWYRQILGQKVEFLVSFYNNEISEKSEIFDDQFSVERPDGSNFTLKIRSTKLEDSAMYFCASSDRGGTGELFFGEGSRLTVL.

J is TRBJ1-1 and V is TRBV18, with TRBD1 matching 10 bases. The V gene's germline CDR1 is KGHSH and CDR2 LQKENI. Trimming took 3 bases from V and 7 from J; bases not matched to a gene: 2. CDR3 length: 13 residues. In DNA form, the CDR3 reads TGTGCCAGCTCACCGAGGGACAGGGGTGAAGCTTTCTTT. Translated: CASSPRDRGEAFF.

The rearrangement joins TRBV12-5 to TRBJ2-2; TRBD2 agrees at 14 bases. The CDR3 spans 16 residues. Germline CDR1 is LGHNT and CDR2 is FRNRAP. V was clipped by 1 base and J by 8 bases; unmatched bases: 3. CDR3 bases: TGTGCTAGTGGTTTGGGACTAGCGGGGGGGCTGGGGGAGCTGTTTTTT. Translation: CASGLGLAGGLGELFF. Full variable domain (rest looked up from reference TRBV12-5 and TRBJ2-2): DARVTQTPRHKVTEMGQEVTMRCQPILGHNTVFWYRQTMMQGLELLAYFRNRAPLDDSGMPKDRFSAEMPDATLATLKIQPSEPRDSAVYFCASGLGLAGGLGELFFGEGSRLTVL.

V is TRBV5-4 and J is TRBJ1-4, with TRBD1 matching 10 bases. The germline gives CDR1 SGHNT, CDR2 YYREEE (reference sequence). V dropped 3 bases and J dropped 8; count of bases not matched to a gene: 10. CDR3 size: 16 residues. The CDR3 sequence: CASSSRSGQGWEKLFF. The CDR3 DNA sequence: TGTGCCAGCAGCTCCCGATCGGGACAGGGGTGGGAAAAACTGTTTTTT.

The chain employs TRBV9 and TRBJ1-1; 8 bases line up with TRBD1. After removal of 4 bases from V and 4 bases from J, the junction contained 3 bases not matched to a gene. Germline CDR1 is SGDLS and CDR2 is YYNGEE. This CDR3 spans 13 amino acids. Here the CDR3 reads CASSPTGATEAFF. In DNA, the CDR3 is TGTGCCAGCAGCCCGACAGGGGCCACTGAAGCTTTCTTT.

The chain has TRBV2 and TRBJ2-7, with 10 bases identical to TRBD2. Germline CDR1 SNHLY, CDR2 FYNNEI. The CDR3 sequence is 15 residues long. V lost 9 bases to trimming and J lost 1 base; unmatched junction nucleotides: 9. The CDR3: CASEPGLASSYEQYF. DNA of the CDR3: TGTGCCAGTGAACCGGGACTAGCGTCGTCCTACGAGCAGTACTTC.

This chain uses TRBV7-9 with TRBJ2-5; D unclear. Germline loops: CDR1 SEHNR, CDR2 FQNEAQ (reference sequence). Trimming cost V 0 bases and J 0 bases, with 11 bases left between them. The length of the CDR3 is 16 residues. The CDR3 sequence: CASSLARQRYQETQYF. DNA of the CDR3: TGTGCCAGCAGCTTAGCACGCCAGAGGTACCAAGAGACCCAGTACTTC.

This clone came up once. The chain combines TRBV9 with TRBJ2-1, with 11 bases that match TRBD2. CDR1 is SGDLS and CDR2 is YYNGEE in the germline V gene. J gave up 0 bases and V 0 bases, and 8 bases lay outside the gene matches. The CDR3 totals 19 residues. CDR3 bases: TGTGCCAGCAGCGTAGCTACTAGCGGGGGCCCGAGCTCCTACAATGAGCAGTTCTTC. Translating it yields CASSVATSGGPSSYNEQFF.

This chain joins TRBV5-8 and TRBJ2-7; tentatively, D is TRBD2 (6 bases). CDR1 and CDR2 from the germline V gene are SGHTS and YDEGEE. Trimming stripped 0 bases from V and 7 bases from J, with 17 bases between. The CDR3 is 15 residues long. The CDR3 region has the DNA TGTGCCAGCAGCTTGGGGGTAGCGGACCGCTGGGAGCAGTACTTC. Translated, it gives CASSLGVADRWEQYF.

The chain has TRBV5-1 and TRBJ1-4; D is perhaps TRBD1 (6 bases). CDR1 SGHRS and CDR2 YFSETQ come from the germline V gene. Trimming took 4 bases from V and 8 from J, leaving 21 bases between them. This CDR3 is built from 16 residues. CDR3 sequence: CASSPGSGVGKEKLFF. CDR3 DNA: TGCGCCAGCAGCCCTGGGTCAGGGGTGGGAAAGGAAAAACTGTTTTTT.

The chain couples TRBV5-1 to TRBJ1-2, with 9 bases that match TRBD1. Trimming took 0 bases from V and 6 from J; bases not matched to a gene: 3. CDR3 size: 14 residues. The germline V gene encodes CDR1 SGHRS and CDR2 YFSETQ. CDR3 region: CASSLGQGGDGYTF. The CDR3 DNA reads as TGCGCCAGCAGCTTGGGACAGGGGGGCGATGGCTACACCTTC.

V is TRBV7-2 and J is TRBJ2-7; unclear D gene. V was clipped by 7 bases and J by 7 bases, with 11 bases between them. CDR1 and CDR2 from the germline V gene are SGHTA and FQGNSA. The CDR3 consists of 11 residues. The CDR3 bases are TGTGCCAGCACCTCGACACAAGAGCAGTACTTC. It specifies CASTSTQEQYF.